This entry lists 14 T cell receptor gamma chains sequenced from one sample in a study of fetal and pediatric gammadelta thymocytes (dated by TCRdb to between 2021 and 2024). Fetal thymuses came from elective pregnancy terminations at about 14 to 22 weeks estimated gestational age, performed for socio-psychological reasons in Singapore. The sequencer listed for this sample is Illumina MiSeq. Clone calls in TCRdb were regenerated from the public reads with CATT, after which identical DNA sequences shared one row. The sample yields hundreds of gamma-chain clones; under 5% were counted once. The ten largest clones add up to roughly 50% of the sample. The sample comprised Vgamma9Vdelta2 gamma-delta T cells from the thymus. The cell subset or site label on this specimen signifies: sorted CD3+gammadeltaTCR+Vgamma9+Vdelta2+ thymocytes. Every receptor here comes from a human fetus.

This clone qualifies as hyperexpanded. This sample also contains other DNA sequences that code for the same CDR3. V and J are TRGV9 and TRGJP. The germline V gene has CDR1 GITISATS and CDR2 ISYDGTV (reference sequence). V lost 0 bases to trimming and J lost 4 bases; unmatched junction nucleotides: 0. The CDR3 extends over 16 amino acids. CDR3 nucleotides: TGTGCCTTGTGGGAGGTGCAAGAGTTGGGCAAAAAAATCAAGGTATTT. As protein: CALWEVQELGKKIKVF.

This clone was observed a handful of times. The protein in TCRdb stems from a much larger clone and differs at residue 9 from this DNA's translation, likely a read error; here the protein is translated from the DNA. The genes are TRGV9 and TRGJP. CDR3 length equals 16 residues. Looked up from germline, CDR1 is GITISATS and CDR2 is ISYDGTV (reference sequence). CDR3 in DNA: TGTGCCTTGTGGGAGGTGCAAGAGTTCGGCAAAAAAATCAAGGTATTT. It specifies CALWEVQEFGKKIKVF.

This clone is judged medium-sized (0.01 to 0.1%). The rearrangement links TRGV3 to TRGJ1 or TRGJ2. The CDR3 has 13 residues. V shed 0 bases, J shed 3 bases, and the junction held 2 bases outside the gene matches. Germline V gene data show CDR1 as VTNTFY and CDR2 as YDVSTARD (reference sequence). The CDR3 here is CATWDRLYYKKLF. For the CDR3, the DNA is TGTGCCACCTGGGACAGGCTTTATTATAAGAAACTCTTT.

J is TRGJP1 and V is TRGV8. The J gene, not given by TCRdb, was assigned here from a germline match of the nucleotide sequence. V lost 12 bases, J lost 0 bases, and 1 base stayed unmatched. The CDR3 loop spans 11 amino acids. The germline gives CDR1 VENAVY, CDR2 YDSYNSRV. Here the CDR3 DNA reads TGTGCCCATACCACTGGTTGGTTCAAGATATTT. Translating gives CAHTTGWFKIF.

This clone was counted a few times. The chain carries TRGV10 and TRGJP1. TRGV10 is marked as an open reading frame, function uncertain. J was trimmed by 5 bases and V by 8 bases; bases with no gene match: 6. The CDR3 contains 13 residues. CDR3 loop: CAAWDLTGWFKIF. The CDR3 DNA sequence: TGTGCTGCGTGGGATTTGACTGGTTGGTTCAAGATATTT.

This clone is labeled as medium-sized (0.01 to 0.1%). This rearrangement joins TRGV8 to TRGJ1 or TRGJ2. V gave up 2 bases and J gave up 3 bases; unmatched junction bases: 1. This CDR3 has 12 amino acids. Germline-derived CDR1 and CDR2 are VENAVY and YDSYNSRV. CDR3 sequence (DNA): TGTGCCACCTGGGATATTTATTATAAGAAACTCTTT. Its protein product is CATWDIYYKKLF.

This clone is large within its sample. The V call is TRGV5, the J call TRGJ1 or TRGJ2. V was pared by 0 bases and J by 7 bases, with 3 bases of the junction left unmatched. The CDR3 has 12 residues. The germline CDR1 and CDR2 sequences are VINAFY and YDVSNSKD. CDR3 sequence reads: CATWDRRYKKLF. The CDR3, as DNA: TGTGCCACCTGGGACAGGCGATATAAGAAACTCTTT.

This clone is medium-sized (0.01 to 0.1%) by share. The gene calls are TRGV9 and TRGJ1 or TRGJ2. V lost 0 bases and J lost 4; bases outside the gene matches: 3. The length of the CDR3 is 13 residues. Germline-derived CDR1 and CDR2 are GITISATS and ISYDGTV (reference sequence). CDR3 in DNA: TGTGCCTTGTGGGAGGTGCACTATTATAAGAAACTCTTT. Translating gives CALWEVHYYKKLF.

This clone is termed medium-sized. V gene TRGV9 combines with J gene TRGJP. Assignment of the J gene here rests on matching the DNA to germline, because TCRdb gives none. Germline assignment: CDR1 GITISATS and CDR2 ISYDGTV (reference sequence). V lost 2 bases, J lost 4 bases, and 5 bases stayed unmatched. The CDR3 length is 17 residues. The CDR3 nucleotides are TGTGCCTTGTGGGAGGCCCCTCAAGAGTTGGGCAAAAAAATCAAGGTATTT. It yields the protein CALWEAPQELGKKIKVF.

By sample fraction, this clone is large. The genes are TRGV10 and TRGJP1. TRGV10 belongs to the ORF category, with a function that is uncertain. The CDR3 is 13 residues long. J lost 7 bases, V lost 8 bases, and 8 bases had no gene match. CDR3 sequence: CAAWDRDGWFKIF. The CDR3 nucleotides are TGTGCTGCGTGGGATCGTGATGGTTGGTTCAAGATATTT.

Points on this clone: TCRdb records a much larger clone's protein for this DNA, with a difference at residue 3 that likely arises from a read error; the protein given is the translation of the DNA. The chain carries TRGV8 and TRGJP1. Germline lookup yields CDR1 VENAVY and CDR2 YDSYNSRV. The CDR3 length is 13 residues. CDR3 nucleotides: TGTGCCCCCTGGGATACCACTGGTTGGTTCAAGATATTT. This sequence encodes CAPWDTTGWFKIF.

As regards this clone: TCRdb has a much larger clone's protein, which differs at residue 10 from the translation of this DNA, likely because of a read error; what is shown is the protein translated from the DNA. The rearrangement uses TRGV10 and TRGJP1. TRGV10 is identified as an open reading frame with a role that is uncertain. The CDR3 loop spans 13 amino acids. DNA for the CDR3: TGTGCTGCGTGGGATACCACTGGTTGGCTCAAGATATTT. Translation gives CAAWDTTGWLKIF.

This clone appeared a few times. The protein that TCRdb holds for this DNA derives from a much larger clone and differs from the translated DNA at residue 4, which likely indicates a read error; the protein shown here is translated from the DNA. The chain uses TRGV10 and TRGJP1. TRGV10 falls under the ORF class, with uncertain function. Germline trimming cut 10 bases from V and 0 bases from J; bases unmatched to any gene: 6. The CDR3 has 14 residues. The CDR3 DNA reads as TGTGCTGCGTTGGATTATACCACTGGTTGGTTCAAGATATTT. Translating it yields CAALDYTTGWFKIF.

This clone turned up a few times. A far bigger clonotype differs at one base, so this is likely a read error. Other DNA sequences in this sample translate to the same CDR3. The chain is built from TRGV9 and TRGJP1. Germline V gene sequence: CDR1 GITISATS, CDR2 ISYDGTV (reference sequence). The CDR3 covers 12 residues. The DNA of the CDR3 is TGTGCTTTGTGGGAGGTTGGTTGGTTCAAGATATTT. Translation gives CALWEVGWFKIF.